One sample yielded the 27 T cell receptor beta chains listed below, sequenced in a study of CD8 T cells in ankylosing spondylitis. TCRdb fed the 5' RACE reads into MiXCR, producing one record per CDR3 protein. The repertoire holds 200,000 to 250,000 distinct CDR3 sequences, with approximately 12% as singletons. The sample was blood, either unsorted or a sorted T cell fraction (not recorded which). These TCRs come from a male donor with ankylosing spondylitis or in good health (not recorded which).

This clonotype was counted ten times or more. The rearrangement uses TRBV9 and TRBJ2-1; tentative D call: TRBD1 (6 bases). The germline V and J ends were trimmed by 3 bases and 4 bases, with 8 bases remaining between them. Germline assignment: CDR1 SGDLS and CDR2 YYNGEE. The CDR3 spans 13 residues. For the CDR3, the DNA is TGTGCCAGCAGCGACGGACAGTACAATGAGCAGTTCTTC. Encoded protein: CASSDGQYNEQFF. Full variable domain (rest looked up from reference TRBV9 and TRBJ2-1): DSGVTQTPKHLITATGQRVTLRCSPRSGDLSVYWYQQSLDQGLQFLIQYYNGEERAKGNILERFSAQQFPDLHSELNLSSLELGDSALYFCASSDGQYNEQFFGPGTRLTVL.

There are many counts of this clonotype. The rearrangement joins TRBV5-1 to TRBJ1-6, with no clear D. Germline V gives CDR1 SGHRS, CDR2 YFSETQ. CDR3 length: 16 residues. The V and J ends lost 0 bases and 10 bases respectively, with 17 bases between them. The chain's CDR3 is CASSLAPVRIGSPLHF. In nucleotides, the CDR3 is TGCGCCAGCAGCTTGGCCCCGGTCAGAATCGGCTCACCCCTCCACTTT.

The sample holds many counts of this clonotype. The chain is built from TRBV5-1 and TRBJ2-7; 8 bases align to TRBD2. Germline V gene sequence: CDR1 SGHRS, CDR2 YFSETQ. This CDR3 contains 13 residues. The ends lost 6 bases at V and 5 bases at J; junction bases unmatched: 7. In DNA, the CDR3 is TGCGCCAGCACGAAAAGCGGGGGCGACGAGCAGTACTTC. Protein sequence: CASTKSGGDEQYF.

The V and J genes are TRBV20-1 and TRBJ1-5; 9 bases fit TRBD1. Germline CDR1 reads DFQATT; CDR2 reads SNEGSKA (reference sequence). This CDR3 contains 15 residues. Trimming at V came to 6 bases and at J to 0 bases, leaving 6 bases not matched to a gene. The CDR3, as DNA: TGCAGTGCCACCGGGACAGGGCATAGCAATCAGCCCCAGCATTTT. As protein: CSATGTGHSNQPQHF.

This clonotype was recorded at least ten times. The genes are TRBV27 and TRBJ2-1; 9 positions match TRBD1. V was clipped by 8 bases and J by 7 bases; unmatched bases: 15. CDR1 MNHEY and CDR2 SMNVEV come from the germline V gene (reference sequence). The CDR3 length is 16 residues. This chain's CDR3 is CASGFMPGQGRNEQFF. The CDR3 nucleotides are TGTGCCAGCGGCTTCATGCCGGGACAGGGTAGAAATGAGCAGTTCTTC.

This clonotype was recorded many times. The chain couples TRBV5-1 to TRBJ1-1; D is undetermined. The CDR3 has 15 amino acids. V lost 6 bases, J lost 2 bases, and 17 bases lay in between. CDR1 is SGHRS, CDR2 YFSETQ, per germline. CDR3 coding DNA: TGCGCCAGCACCACCCCGGGCGGAAGAAACACTGAAGCTTTCTTT. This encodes CASTTPGGRNTEAFF.

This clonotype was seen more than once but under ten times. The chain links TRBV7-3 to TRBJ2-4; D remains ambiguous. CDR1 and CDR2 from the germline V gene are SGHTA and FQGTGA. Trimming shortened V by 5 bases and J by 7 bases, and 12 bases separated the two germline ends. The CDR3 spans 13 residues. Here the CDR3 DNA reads TGTGCCAGCAGCCGCCAGGATGGTAACATTCAGTACTTC. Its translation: CASSRQDGNIQYF. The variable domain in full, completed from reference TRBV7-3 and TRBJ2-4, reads GAGVSQTPSNKVTEKGKYVELRCDPISGHTALYWYRQSLGQGPEFLIYFQGTGAADDSGLPNDRFFAVRPEGSVSTLKIQRTERGDSAVYLCASSRQDGNIQYFGAGTRLSVL.

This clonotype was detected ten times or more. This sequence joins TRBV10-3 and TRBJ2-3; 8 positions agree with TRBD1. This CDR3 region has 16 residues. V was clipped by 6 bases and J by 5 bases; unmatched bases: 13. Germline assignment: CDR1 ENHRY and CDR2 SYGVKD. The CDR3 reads CAIRPSTGAGGDTQYF. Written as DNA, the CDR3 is TGTGCCATCAGGCCTTCGACAGGGGCAGGGGGAGATACGCAGTATTTT.

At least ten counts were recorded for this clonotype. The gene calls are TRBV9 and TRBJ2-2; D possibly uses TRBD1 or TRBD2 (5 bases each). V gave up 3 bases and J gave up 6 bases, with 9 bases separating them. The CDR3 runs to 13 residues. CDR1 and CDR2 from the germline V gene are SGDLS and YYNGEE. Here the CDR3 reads CASSGRGAGELFF. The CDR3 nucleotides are TGTGCCAGCAGCGGCCGGGGCGCCGGGGAGCTGTTTTTT.

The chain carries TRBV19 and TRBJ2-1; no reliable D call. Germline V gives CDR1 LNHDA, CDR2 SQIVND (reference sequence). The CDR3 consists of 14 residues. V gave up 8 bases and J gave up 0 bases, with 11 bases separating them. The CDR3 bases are TGTGCCAGTGGGGATAGGGCCTCCTACAATGAGCAGTTCTTC. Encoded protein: CASGDRASYNEQFF.

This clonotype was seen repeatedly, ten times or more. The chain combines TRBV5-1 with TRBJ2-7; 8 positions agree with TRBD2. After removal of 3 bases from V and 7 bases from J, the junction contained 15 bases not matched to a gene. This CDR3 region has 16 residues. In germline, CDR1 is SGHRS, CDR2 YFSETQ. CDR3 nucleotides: TGCGCCAGCAGCTCCTCTGCAGCGGGAGCCCAAGGGGAGCAGTACTTC. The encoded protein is CASSSSAAGAQGEQYF.

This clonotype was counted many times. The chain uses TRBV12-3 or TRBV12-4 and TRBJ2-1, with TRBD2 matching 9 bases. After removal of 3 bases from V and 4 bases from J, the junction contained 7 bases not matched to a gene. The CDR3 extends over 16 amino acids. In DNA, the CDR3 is TGTGCCAGCAGTTTGGGAGCGGGGGGAAGATACAATGAGCAGTTCTTC. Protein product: CASSLGAGGRYNEQFF.

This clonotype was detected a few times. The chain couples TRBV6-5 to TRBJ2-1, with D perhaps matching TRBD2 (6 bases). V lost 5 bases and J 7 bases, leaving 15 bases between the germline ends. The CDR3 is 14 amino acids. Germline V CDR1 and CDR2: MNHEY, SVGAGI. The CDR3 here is CASSPTRLRNEQFF. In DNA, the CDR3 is TGTGCCAGCAGTCCGACTAGATTAAGAAATGAGCAGTTCTTC.

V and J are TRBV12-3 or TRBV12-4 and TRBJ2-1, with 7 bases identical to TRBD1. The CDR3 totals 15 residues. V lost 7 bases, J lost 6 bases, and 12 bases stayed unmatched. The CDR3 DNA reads TGTGCCAGCACCTCGACAGGGCCCGTTATCAATGAGCAGTTCTTC. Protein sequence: CASTSTGPVINEQFF.

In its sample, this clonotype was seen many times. The CDR3 loop reads CASSYRGPETQYF. DNA for the CDR3: TGTGCCAGCAGTTACCGGGGACCCGAGACCCAGTACTTC. V gene TRBV6-5 combines with J gene TRBJ2-5, with D perhaps TRBD1 or TRBD2 (5 bases each). CDR3 length equals 13 residues. Germline V gives CDR1 MNHEY, CDR2 SVGAGI. The V end was cut by 2 bases, the J end by 5 bases, with 9 bases between.

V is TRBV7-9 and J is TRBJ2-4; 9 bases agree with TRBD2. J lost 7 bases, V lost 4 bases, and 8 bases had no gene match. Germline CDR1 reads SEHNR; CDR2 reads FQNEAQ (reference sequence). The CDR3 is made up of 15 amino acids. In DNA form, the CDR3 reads TGTGCCAGCAGCTACGCCGGCGGGAGGGTGAACATTCAGTACTTC. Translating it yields CASSYAGGRVNIQYF.

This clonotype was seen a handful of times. The CDR3 coding sequence is TGCAGTGCTAGAAGACTAGCGGCCCTTAATGAGCAGTTCTTC. It encodes CSARRLAALNEQFF. This chain links TRBV20-1 with TRBJ2-1, with 9 bases fitting TRBD2. CDR1 is DFQATT, CDR2 SNEGSKA, per germline (reference sequence). The V and J ends lost 2 bases and 7 bases, in that order; junction bases with no gene match: 6. The CDR3 runs 14 residues.

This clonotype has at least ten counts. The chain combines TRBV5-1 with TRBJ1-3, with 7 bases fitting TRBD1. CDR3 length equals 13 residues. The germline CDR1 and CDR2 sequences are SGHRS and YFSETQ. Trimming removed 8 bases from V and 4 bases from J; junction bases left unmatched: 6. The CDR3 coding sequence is TGCGCCAGTCGGGACAGCCAGGGAAACACCATATATTTT. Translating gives CASRDSQGNTIYF.

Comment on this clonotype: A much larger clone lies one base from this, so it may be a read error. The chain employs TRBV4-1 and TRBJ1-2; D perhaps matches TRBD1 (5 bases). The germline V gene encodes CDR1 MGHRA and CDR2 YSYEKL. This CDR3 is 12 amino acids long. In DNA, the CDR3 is TGCACCAGCAGCCAAGAATGGGGCGGCTACACCTTC. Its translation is CTSSQEWGGYTF.

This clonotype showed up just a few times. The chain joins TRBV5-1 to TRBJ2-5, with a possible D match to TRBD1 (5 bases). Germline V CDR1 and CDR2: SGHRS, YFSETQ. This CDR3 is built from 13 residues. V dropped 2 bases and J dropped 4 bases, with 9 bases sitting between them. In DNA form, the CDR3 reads TGCGCCAGCAGCTTCCCAGACAGAGAGACCCAGTACTTC. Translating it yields CASSFPDRETQYF.

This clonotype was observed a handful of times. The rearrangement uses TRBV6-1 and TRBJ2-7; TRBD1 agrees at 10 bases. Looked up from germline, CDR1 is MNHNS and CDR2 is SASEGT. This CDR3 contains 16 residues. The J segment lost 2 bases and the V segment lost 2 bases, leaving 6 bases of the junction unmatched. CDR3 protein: CASSELGTGAAYEQYF. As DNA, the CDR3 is TGTGCCAGCAGTGAACTAGGGACAGGGGCGGCCTACGAGCAGTACTTC.

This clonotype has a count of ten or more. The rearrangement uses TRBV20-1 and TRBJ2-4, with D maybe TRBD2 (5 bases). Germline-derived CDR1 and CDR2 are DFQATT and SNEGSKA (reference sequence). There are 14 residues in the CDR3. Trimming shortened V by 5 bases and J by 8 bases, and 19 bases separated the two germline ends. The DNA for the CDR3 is TGCAGTGCTGTGAACTCGAGGGTAATTGACATTCAGTACTTC. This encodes CSAVNSRVIDIQYF.

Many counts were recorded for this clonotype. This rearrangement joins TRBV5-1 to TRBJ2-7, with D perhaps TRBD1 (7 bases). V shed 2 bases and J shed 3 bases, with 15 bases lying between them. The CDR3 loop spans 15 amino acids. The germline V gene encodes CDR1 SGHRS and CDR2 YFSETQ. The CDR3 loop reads CASSFVAGGSYEQYF. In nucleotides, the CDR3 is TGCGCCAGCAGCTTTGTCGCAGGGGGGAGCTACGAGCAGTACTTC.

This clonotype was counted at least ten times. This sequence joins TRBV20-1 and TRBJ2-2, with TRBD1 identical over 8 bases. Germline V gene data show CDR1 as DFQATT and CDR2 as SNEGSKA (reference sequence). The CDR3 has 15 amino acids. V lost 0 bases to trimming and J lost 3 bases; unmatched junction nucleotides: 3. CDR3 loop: CSARDLDRDTGELFF. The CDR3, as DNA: TGCAGTGCTAGAGATTTGGACAGGGACACCGGGGAGCTGTTTTTT.

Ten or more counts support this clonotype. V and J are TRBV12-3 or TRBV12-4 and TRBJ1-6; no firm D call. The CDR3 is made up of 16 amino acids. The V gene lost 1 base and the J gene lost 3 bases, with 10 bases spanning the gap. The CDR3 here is CASSLGPSVYNSPLHF. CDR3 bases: TGTGCCAGCAGTTTAGGTCCCTCCGTCTATAATTCACCCCTCCACTTT.

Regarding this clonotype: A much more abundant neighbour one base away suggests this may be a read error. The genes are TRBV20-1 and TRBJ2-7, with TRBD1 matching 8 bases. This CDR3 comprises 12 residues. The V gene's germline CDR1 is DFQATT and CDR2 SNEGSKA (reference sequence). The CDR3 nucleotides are TGCAGGCCCGACAGGGGAGTCTACAAGCAGTACTTC. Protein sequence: CRPDRGVYKQYF.

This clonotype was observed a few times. CDR3 protein: CSVTGQGVNTQYF. The CDR3 DNA reads as TGCAGCGTTACGGGACAGGGTGTGAATACGCAGTATTTT. This sequence joins TRBV29-1 and TRBJ2-3; TRBD1 matches at 9 bases. The CDR3 runs to 13 residues. V shed 5 bases and J 7 bases; nucleotides not matched to a gene: 7. Germline lookup yields CDR1 SQVTM and CDR2 ANQGSEA.